The clone carrying this T cell receptor beta chain was detected only once. The sample originates from a study of control samples from healthy donors and cancer patients. Sequenced by immunoSEQ multiplex PCR; TCRdb stores in-frame clones only, minus some. The top ten clones hold about 1.3% of a sample with some 79,000 clones, 80% to 95% of them seen once. This CDR3 region has 21 residues. V was pared by 5 bases and J by 5 bases, with 27 bases of the junction left unmatched. Germline assignment: CDR1 LNHDA and CDR2 SQIVND (reference sequence). The chain recombines TRBV19 with TRBJ1-1; 9 nucleotides align to TRBD1. Sequencing was performed on PBMCs. The receptor was isolated from a woman in her 40s with lung cancer. In DNA, the CDR3 is TGTGCCAGTAGTTCCACTTGGGAGTTCACCTGGGACAGGGCTTTAGCAACTGAAGCTTTCTTT. Translating it yields CASSSTWEFTWDRALATEAFF. The whole variable domain, remainder taken from reference TRBV19 and TRBJ1-1, is DGGITQSPKYLFRKEGQNVTLSCEQNLNHDAMYWYRQDPGQGLRLIYYSQIVNDFQKGDIAEGYSVSREKKESFPLTVTSAQKNPTAFYLCASSSTWEFTWDRALATEAFFGQGTRLTVV.